Shown below are 17 T cell receptor beta chains from a single sample sequenced in a study of blood T cell repertoires in COVID-19. The method was immunoSEQ multiplex PCR; TCRdb's version includes in-frame clones alone and lacks a portion of them. The table shows approximately 210,000 clones, with around 84% occurring only once. Sequenced sample: peripheral blood. These receptors all stem from a young man with active or convalescent COVID-19.

The chain combines TRBV18 with TRBJ1-3, with 7 bases that match TRBD1. The CDR3 runs 18 residues. The trim removed 2 bases at V and 0 bases at J, leaving 10 bases unmatched. Looked up from germline, CDR1 is KGHSH and CDR2 is LQKENI. The CDR3 DNA reads as TGTGCCAGCTCACCAGCTACCGGGACAGCGATCTCTGGAAACACCATATATTTT. Translated: CASSPATGTAISGNTIYF.

This clone has just one count. The CDR3 coding sequence is TGTGCCAGCTCCATGGGCGGGACCTACGAGCAGTACTTC. It is translated as CASSMGGTYEQYF. This sequence joins TRBV18 and TRBJ2-7, with D perhaps matching TRBD2 (6 bases). Germline V lookup: CDR1 KGHSH, CDR2 LQKENI. This CDR3 spans 13 amino acids. Trimming left V 6 bases short and J 2 bases short, with 11 bases between. Variable domain in full (rest from reference TRBV18 and TRBJ2-7): NAGVMQNPRHLVRRRGQEARLRCSPMKGHSHVYWYRQLPEEGLKFMVYLQKENIIDESGMPKERFSAEFPKEGPSILRIQQVVRGDSAAYFCASSMGGTYEQYFGPGTRLTVT.

The CDR3 region is CASSPDTNYGYTF. DNA for the CDR3: TGTGCCAGCAGCCCTGACACCAACTATGGCTACACCTTC. The chain uses TRBV5-5 and TRBJ1-2, with D unresolved. This CDR3 region has 13 residues. The germline gives CDR1 SGHKS, CDR2 YYEKEE (reference sequence). V dropped 4 bases and J dropped 2 bases, with 9 bases sitting between them.

The V and J genes are TRBV5-1 and TRBJ1-3; 7 nucleotides line up with TRBD1. V was pared by 0 bases and J by 0 bases, with 6 bases of the junction left unmatched. The CDR3 consists of 17 residues. CDR1 and CDR2 from the germline V gene are SGHRS and YFSETQ. This CDR3 is CASSLGLGQTSGNTIYF. The CDR3, as DNA: TGCGCCAGCAGCTTGGGGCTGGGACAGACCTCTGGAAACACCATATATTTT. Combining the CDR3 with reference TRBV5-1 and TRBJ1-3 gives the whole variable domain KAGVTQTPRYLIKTRGQQVTLSCSPISGHRSVSWYQQTPGQGLQFLFEYFSETQRNKGNFPGRFSGRQFSNSRSEMNVSTLELGDSALYLCASSLGLGQTSGNTIYFGEGSWLTVV.

The V gene is TRBV27, the J gene TRBJ2-3; D is unclear. The CDR3 spans 11 residues. CDR1 is MNHEY and CDR2 is SMNVEV in the germline V gene (reference sequence). Trimming stripped 4 bases from V and 6 bases from J, with 5 bases between. Here the CDR3 reads CASSWADTQYF. DNA of the CDR3: TGTGCCAGCAGTTGGGCGGATACGCAGTATTTT.

V usage is TRBV5-1 and J usage is TRBJ2-2; D not certain. The CDR3 extends over 18 amino acids. The germline gives CDR1 SGHRS, CDR2 YFSETQ. Trimming removed 5 bases at V and 5 bases at J, with 25 bases between. In DNA form, the CDR3 reads TGCGCCAGCAGATACTCCTCCTCAGGCGCTAAACTGACCGGGGAGCTGTTTTTT. Residues: CASRYSSSGAKLTGELFF.

This CDR3 is CASSLQGLEQYF. The CDR3 DNA sequence: TGTGCCAGCAGTCTCCAGGGTCTCGAGCAGTACTTC. This chain joins TRBV28 and TRBJ2-7, with D possibly TRBD1 on 5 matching bases. Germline V gene sequence: CDR1 MDHEN, CDR2 SYDVKM. V lost 5 bases to trimming and J lost 6 bases, with 11 bases between them. CDR3 size: 12 residues. Full variable domain (outside the CDR3, taken from reference TRBV28 and TRBJ2-7): DVKVTQSSRYLVKRTGEKVFLECVQDMDHENMFWYRQDPGLGLRLIYFSYDVKMKEKGDIPEGYSVSREKKERFSLILESASTNQTSMYLCASSLQGLEQYFGPGTRLTVT.

The chain uses TRBV6-5 and TRBJ1-2; 7 bases line up with TRBD1. The junction had 3 bases not matched to a gene; V was cut back by 5 bases and J by 3 bases. Germline values: CDR1 MNHEY, CDR2 SVGAGI. This CDR3 is built from 13 residues. This CDR3 reads CASSRTGDYGYTF. CDR3 coding DNA: TGTGCCAGCAGTCGAACAGGGGACTATGGCTACACCTTC.

The chain couples TRBV20-1 to TRBJ1-4; D unresolved. CDR1 and CDR2 (germline): DFQATT, SNEGSKA (reference sequence). V was cut by 7 bases and J by 8 bases, with 11 bases left in between. The CDR3 is 11 residues long. The CDR3 here is CSVFEEEKLFF. DNA of the CDR3: TGCAGTGTATTCGAGGAGGAAAAACTGTTTTTT.

The V and J genes are TRBV19 and TRBJ1-2; D possibly corresponds to TRBD1 (5 bases). The CDR3 extends over 14 amino acids. V was trimmed by 8 bases and J by 0 bases, leaving 13 bases between them. CDR1 is LNHDA and CDR2 is SQIVND in the germline V gene (reference sequence). The CDR3 region is CASLRTTTNYGYTF. DNA of the CDR3: TGTGCCAGTCTTCGGACAACAACTAACTATGGCTACACCTTC.

The chain couples TRBV7-2 to TRBJ2-3, with D perhaps TRBD1 (6 bases). Germline V CDR1 and CDR2: SGHTA, FQGNSA. V shed 3 bases and J shed 2 bases, with 12 bases lying between them. CDR3 length: 15 amino acids. In DNA form, the CDR3 reads TGTGCCAGCAGCTTGCAGGGGACATACACAGATACGCAGTATTTT. Translation: CASSLQGTYTDTQYF.

The chain joins TRBV18 to TRBJ2-5; 7 bases map to TRBD2. With V trimmed by 4 bases and J by 5 bases, 7 bases remained unmatched. The CDR3 totals 14 residues. Germline CDR1 reads KGHSH; CDR2 reads LQKENI. The chain's CDR3 is CASSRLLAVETQYF. DNA of the CDR3: TGTGCCAGCTCACGCCTGCTAGCGGTTGAGACCCAGTACTTC.

With respect to this clone: In the same sample, other DNA sequences code for this CDR3. CDR3: CASSVQGRDTQYF. The CDR3 coding sequence is TGTGCCAGCAGCGTGCAGGGCCGAGATACGCAGTATTTT. The V gene is TRBV9, the J gene TRBJ2-3; a possible D gene is TRBD1 (5 bases). Germline V gene lookup returns CDR1 SGDLS and CDR2 YYNGEE. With 2 bases removed from V and 5 bases from J, the gap between germline ends came to 9 bases. The CDR3 spans 13 residues.

V and J are TRBV6-1 and TRBJ1-2, with a tentative D call TRBD1 (6 bases). Per the germline V gene, CDR1 is MNHNS and CDR2 is SASEGT. Between the trimmed V and J ends, which lost 3 bases and 1 base, there was a span of 12 bases. The CDR3 is 15 residues long. The CDR3 DNA follows: TGTGCCAGCAGTGACGGACAGCGTCTTAACTATGGCTACACCTTC. This gives the protein CASSDGQRLNYGYTF.

V and J are TRBV4-3 and TRBJ2-1; D may be TRBD2 (6 bases). V lost 0 bases and J 13 bases, leaving 22 bases between the germline ends. Germline V gives CDR1 LGHNA, CDR2 YSLEER. The CDR3 is 16 residues long. CDR3 region: CASSQELGLGTFNQFF. Here the CDR3 DNA reads TGCGCCAGCAGCCAAGAATTGGGGTTGGGGACTTTCAATCAGTTCTTC.

Here the CDR3 DNA reads TGTGCCAGCAGCTTAAGCCCAGAAGAGACCCAGTACTTC. Amino acids: CASSLSPEETQYF. The V call is TRBV7-3, the J call TRBJ2-5; unclear D gene. The germline V gene encodes CDR1 SGHTA and CDR2 FQGTGA. CDR3 size: 13 residues. Deletions cut 1 base from V and 3 bases from J, with 6 bases between.

This chain connects TRBV12-3 or TRBV12-4 to TRBJ1-5; D is uncertain. This CDR3 is built from 13 residues. Between the trimmed V and J ends, which lost 2 bases and 11 bases, there was a span of 13 bases. DNA of the CDR3: TGTGCCAGCAGTTTAATCTCGCCAGGCGCCCAGCATTTT. This gives the protein CASSLISPGAQHF.